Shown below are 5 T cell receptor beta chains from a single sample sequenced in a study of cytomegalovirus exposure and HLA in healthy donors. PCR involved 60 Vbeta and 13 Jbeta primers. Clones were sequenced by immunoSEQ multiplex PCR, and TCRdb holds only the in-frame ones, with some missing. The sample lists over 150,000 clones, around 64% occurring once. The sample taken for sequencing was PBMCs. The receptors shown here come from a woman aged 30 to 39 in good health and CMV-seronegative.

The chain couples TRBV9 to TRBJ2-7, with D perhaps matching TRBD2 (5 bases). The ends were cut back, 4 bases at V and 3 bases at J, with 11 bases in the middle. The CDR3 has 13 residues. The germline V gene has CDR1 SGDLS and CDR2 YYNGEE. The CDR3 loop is CASSSRRDYEQYF. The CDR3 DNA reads TGTGCCAGCAGCTCTCGACGGGACTACGAGCAGTACTTC.

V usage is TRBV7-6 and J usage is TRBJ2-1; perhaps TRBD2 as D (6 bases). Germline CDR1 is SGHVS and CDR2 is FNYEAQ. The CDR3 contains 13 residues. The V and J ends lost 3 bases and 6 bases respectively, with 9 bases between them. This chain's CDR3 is CASSFAGLNEQFF. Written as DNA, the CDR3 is TGTGCCAGCAGCTTTGCGGGACTCAATGAGCAGTTCTTC.

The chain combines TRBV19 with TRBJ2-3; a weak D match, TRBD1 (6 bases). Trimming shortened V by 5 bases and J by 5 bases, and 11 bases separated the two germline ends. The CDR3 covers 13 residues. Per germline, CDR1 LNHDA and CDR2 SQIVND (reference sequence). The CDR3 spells CASSPSGVDTQYF. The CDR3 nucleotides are TGTGCCAGTAGTCCATCAGGGGTAGATACGCAGTATTTT.

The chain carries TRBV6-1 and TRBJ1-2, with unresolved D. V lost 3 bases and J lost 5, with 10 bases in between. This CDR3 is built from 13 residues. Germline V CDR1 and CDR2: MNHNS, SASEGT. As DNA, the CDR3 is TGTGCCAGCAGTGAGACGGGTAGATATGGCTACACCTTC. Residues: CASSETGRYGYTF.

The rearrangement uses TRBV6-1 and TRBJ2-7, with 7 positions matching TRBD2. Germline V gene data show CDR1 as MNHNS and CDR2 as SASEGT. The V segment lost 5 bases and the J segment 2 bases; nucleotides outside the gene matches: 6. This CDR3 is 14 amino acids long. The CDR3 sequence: CASSPREPAYEQYF. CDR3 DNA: TGTGCCAGCAGTCCGCGGGAGCCCGCCTACGAGCAGTACTTC.